This T cell receptor beta chain was identified during a study of blood T cell repertoires in COVID-19. In the study overall: Donors in the United States, Italy and Spain gave samples during acute or convalescent COVID-19.

The V and J ends lost 4 bases and 1 base respectively, with 7 bases between them. The V gene's germline CDR1 is SGHTA and CDR2 FQGTGA. CDR3 length: 13 residues. Each recovered donor of Cohort 3 presented with two negative PCRs, clearance, or symptom resolution. The table came from immunoSEQ multiplex PCR; TCRdb's copy has only in-frame clones and leaves some out. The table shows around 140,000 clones, with approximately 87% occurring only once. The chain recombines TRBV7-3 with TRBJ2-5; D might be TRBD1 (5 bases). The sequenced sample consisted of PBMCs or T cells enriched from blood (not recorded which). The sequence came from a man between 60 and 75 years old who had recovered from COVID-19. The CDR3 nucleotides read TGTGCCAGCAGCTCGACAGCCCAAGAGACCCAGTACTTC. As protein: CASSSTAQETQYF.